This TCR beta chain was identified in a study of blood T cell repertoires in COVID-19. Overall study: Collection of acute and convalescent COVID-19 samples took place in the United States, Italy and Spain. The cDNA or gDNA used as material had been derived from T cells, B-cell-depleted T cells, or PBMCs.

Original methodology: Reference gene primer amplification yielded estimated nucleated cell counts. Measured with immunoSEQ multiplex PCR; TCRdb has only the in-frame clones, and not every one. The V and J calls and clone size come from that table; D and trimming were worked out from the DNA. The data hold some 78,000 clones, with roughly 91% observed a single time. CDR1 is WSHSY, CDR2 SAAADI, per germline. This CDR3 has 13 residues. The V gene end was trimmed by 5 bases and the J gene end by 2 bases; junction bases not matched to a gene: 1. The chain recombines TRBV10-2 with TRBJ2-7, with 9 bases that match TRBD2. Sequences were obtained from peripheral blood. This sequence was found in a woman in her forties or fifties in a cohort sampled during active COVID-19. The CDR3 DNA is TGCGCCAGCAGTTTAGCGGGAGCCTACGAGCAGTACTTC. Translated, it gives CASSLAGAYEQYF.